This section outlines one T cell receptor beta chain sequence together with its context. Its antigen is still unknown. For every sample, 75,000 to 100,000 TCR templates were assayed. Produced via immunoSEQ multiplex PCR; TCRdb's table is partial and in-frame only. Of approximately 94,000 clones in the sample, 95% to 97% are singletons; the top ten hold 0.025% to 0.035%. Germline V lookup: CDR1 LGHNT, CDR2 FRNRAP. Germline trimming cut 4 bases from V and 1 base from J; bases unmatched to any gene: 5. The length of the CDR3 is 15 residues. The data were taken from a study of siplizumab effects on memory and regulatory T cells. A few pairs of donors had their unstimulated naive, memory, effector memory and TEMRA subsets sequenced. General study findings and limits: Both greater diversity than memory cells and a major contribution to the alloresponse seemed to characterize naive T cells.

Sequencing was performed on naive CD4+ T cells sorted from blood. The clonotype was recovered from a human donor in good health. The chain recombines TRBV12-5 with TRBJ2-3; TRBD1 aligns across 7 bases. The CDR3 nucleotides read TGTGCTAGTGGTTCATCAGGACAGGGCACAGATACGCAGTATTTT. Its protein is CASGSSGQGTDTQYF. The full variable domain, its missing parts supplied by reference TRBV12-5 and TRBJ2-3, is DARVTQTPRHKVTEMGQEVTMRCQPILGHNTVFWYRQTMMQGLELLAYFRNRAPLDDSGMPKDRFSAEMPDATLATLKIQPSEPRDSAVYFCASGSSGQGTDTQYFGPGTRLTVL.